This is a list of T cell receptor beta chains from one sample in a study of blood T cell repertoires in COVID-19. Sequencing was performed with immunoSEQ multiplex PCR; in TCRdb, only in-frame clones are kept and a portion is missing. Of about 200,000 clones listed, about 82% are singletons. The source material was PBMCs or T cells enriched from blood (not recorded which). The receptors were sampled from a man between 40 and 49 years old with acute COVID-19. CDR3s include the opening cysteine and the closing phenylalanine or tryptophan. D genes are given only for firm matches. Not every row has a clone size; where given, it reads once, few, many or a size class.

v_call	d_call	j_call	clone_size	cdr3_aa	cdr3_nt
TRBV27	TRBD1	TRBJ1-1	once	CASSLSLGDSRAFF	TGTGCCAGCAGTTTATCGCTTGGGGACAGTCGAGCTTTCTTT
TRBV5-1	TRBD2	TRBJ2-1	-	CASSRSGTSASNEQFF	TGCGCCAGCAGCCGTTCCGGGACTAGCGCCTCCAATGAGCAGTTCTTC
TRBV5-6	-	TRBJ2-3	-	CASSLDEEFTDTQYF	TGTGCCAGCAGCTTGGATGAGGAATTCACAGATACGCAGTATTTT
TRBV29-1	TRBD1	TRBJ2-1	once	CSVHRGSEQFF	TGCAGCGTGCACAGGGGGAGTGAGCAGTTCTTC
TRBV6-4	-	TRBJ2-2	many	CASSDGSTGELFF	TGTGCCAGCAGTGATGGTAGCACCGGGGAGCTGTTTTTT
TRBV7-6	-	TRBJ1-4	few	CASSRVTNEKLFF	TGTGCCAGCAGTCGGGTAACTAATGAAAAACTGTTTTTT
TRBV28	-	TRBJ2-3	-	CASSLWVAANTDTQYF	TGTGCCAGCAGTTTATGGGTAGCGGCGAACACAGATACGCAGTATTTT
TRBV27	TRBD1	TRBJ2-3	few	CASSPGGSLPDTQYF	TGTGCCAGCAGCCCAGGGGGCTCCCTCCCAGATACGCAGTATTTT
TRBV6-5	-	TRBJ2-5	few	CASRTNRPQETQYF	TGTGCCAGCAGGACAAACAGGCCCCAAGAGACCCAGTACTTC
TRBV2	TRBD2	TRBJ2-1	-	CASSISGSTYNEQFF	TGTGCCAGCAGTATTAGCGGGAGTACCTACAATGAGCAGTTCTTC
TRBV24-1	TRBD1	TRBJ1-2	few	CATSEPGGGSGYGYTF	TGTGCCACCAGTGAGCCTGGAGGGGGCTCGGGCTATGGCTACACCTTC
TRBV5-4	-	TRBJ2-2	few	CASSLRQPQNTGELFF	TGTGCCAGCAGCTTACGACAGCCCCAGAACACCGGGGAGCTGTTTTTT
TRBV27	TRBD1	TRBJ1-2	-	CASTSVGTGGVRNYGYTF	TGTGCCAGCACCTCTGTCGGGACAGGGGGCGTCAGAAACTATGGCTACACCTTC
TRBV27	TRBD2	TRBJ2-7	-	CASREAGLGSEQYF	TGTGCCAGCAGGGAGGCGGGACTAGGTTCCGAGCAGTACTTC
TRBV28	-	TRBJ1-2	-	CASSFRRNYGYTF	TGTGCCAGCAGTTTTCGGCGGAACTATGGCTACACCTTC
TRBV20-1	TRBD2	TRBJ2-7	few	CSAGRAYEQYF	TGCAGTGCAGGGAGGGCCTACGAGCAGTACTTC
TRBV28	-	TRBJ2-5	-	CASSFGWTESRETQYF	TGTGCCAGCAGTTTCGGTTGGACAGAGAGTCGAGAGACCCAGTACTTC
TRBV27	-	TRBJ2-5	-	CASSPGEWETQYF	TGTGCCAGCAGTCCGGGGGAGTGGGAGACCCAGTACTTC
TRBV28	-	TRBJ1-4	-	CASSDLEWLSEKLFF	TGTGCCAGCAGTGACCTGGAGTGGTTGAGTGAAAAACTGTTTTTT
TRBV10-1	-	TRBJ2-3	-	CASSSAPEDTQYF	TGCGCCAGCAGTAGCGCACCGGAAGATACGCAGTATTTT
TRBV21-1	-	TRBJ2-5	-	CASSKADRGETQYF	TGTGCCAGCAGCAAAGCGGACAGGGGGGAGACCCAGTACTTC
TRBV28	-	TRBJ2-5	-	CASSPWGTLQETQYF	TGTGCCAGCAGTCCCTGGGGGACTCTACAAGAGACCCAGTACTTC
TRBV4-1	TRBD2	TRBJ2-3	-	CASSQGRSSGRAGTQYF	TGCGCCAGCAGCCAAGGAAGGTCTAGCGGGAGGGCCGGTACGCAGTATTTT
TRBV7-2	-	TRBJ2-3	-	CASSFDSSPDTQYF	TGTGCCAGCAGCTTCGACTCTTCCCCGGATACGCAGTATTTT
TRBV6-5	TRBD1	TRBJ1-2	-	CASTGQGWSRGYTF	TGTGCCAGCACTGGACAGGGTTGGTCGCGGGGCTACACCTTC
TRBV11-2	TRBD2	TRBJ2-7	once	CASSLTSGVYEQYF	TGTGCCAGCAGCCTTACTAGCGGGGTCTACGAGCAGTACTTC